These 10 T cell receptor beta chains were sequenced from one sample in a study of blood T cell repertoires in COVID-19. Sequenced by immunoSEQ multiplex PCR; TCRdb stores in-frame clones only, minus some. The table lists approximately 300,000 clones, 90% of them singletons. The source material was peripheral blood. The receptors derive from a woman aged 40 to 49 with COVID-19, enrolled during active disease.

The chain couples TRBV6-5 to TRBJ1-5; D is ambiguous. This CDR3 is built from 15 residues. V lost 2 bases and J 4 bases, leaving 12 bases between the germline ends. Germline V lookup: CDR1 MNHEY, CDR2 SVGAGI. The CDR3 bases are TGTGCCAGCAGTTACAATTGGGCGTCAAATCAGCCCCAGCATTTT. Translated, it gives CASSYNWASNQPQHF.

The rearrangement links TRBV7-9 to TRBJ1-3, with 10 bases fitting TRBD1. After removal of 5 bases from V and 1 base from J, the junction contained 5 bases not matched to a gene. The CDR3 extends over 16 amino acids. Per germline, CDR1 SEHNR and CDR2 FQNEAQ (reference sequence). The CDR3 DNA reads TGTGCCAGCAGCACCCGGGACAGGGGTTCTGGAAACACCATATATTTT. It encodes CASSTRDRGSGNTIYF.

This chain joins TRBV19 and TRBJ2-1; D not resolved. This CDR3 contains 13 residues. The ends were cut back, 4 bases at V and 4 bases at J, with 8 bases in the middle. The germline V gene has CDR1 LNHDA and CDR2 SQIVND (reference sequence). CDR3 in DNA: TGTGCCAGTAGTACGAGCCGGTACAATGAGCAGTTCTTC. Translated: CASSTSRYNEQFF.

V usage is TRBV24-1 and J usage is TRBJ2-1; D is undetermined. Trimming stripped 4 bases from V and 4 bases from J, with 4 bases between. The CDR3 has 12 residues. Germline CDR1 is KGHDR and CDR2 is SFDVKD. The CDR3 loop is CATSDYYNEQFF. Here the CDR3 DNA reads TGTGCCACCAGTGACTATTACAATGAGCAGTTCTTC.

V usage is TRBV28 and J usage is TRBJ2-3; tentative D call: TRBD2 (5 bases). The germline V and J ends were trimmed by 8 bases and 6 bases, with 15 bases remaining between them. Germline assignment: CDR1 MDHEN and CDR2 SYDVKM. The CDR3 covers 13 residues. DNA for the CDR3: TGTGCCAGCGGGAGTCCCCCCTTGGATACGCAGTATTTT. Protein: CASGSPPLDTQYF.

The V and J genes are TRBV6-5 and TRBJ1-2; tentatively, D is TRBD1 (5 bases). Between the trimmed V and J ends, which lost 10 bases and 3 bases, there was a span of 12 bases. This CDR3 spans 12 amino acids. CDR1 is MNHEY, CDR2 SVGAGI, per germline. CDR3 DNA sequence: TGTGCCACGTGGGCAGGGTACTATGGCTACACCTTC. Residues: CATWAGYYGYTF.

The CDR3 nucleotides are TGTGCCAGCAGCTTACAGACAGGGGGAGGCACAGATACGCAGTATTTT. Translating gives CASSLQTGGGTDTQYF. The chain has TRBV5-6 and TRBJ2-3; 9 positions agree with TRBD1. CDR1 is SGHDT and CDR2 is YYEEEE in the germline V gene. The CDR3 contains 16 residues. The J segment lost 1 base and the V segment lost 2 bases, leaving 5 bases of the junction unmatched.

The rearrangement links TRBV19 to TRBJ2-1; D is unresolved. There are 13 residues in the CDR3. V lost 6 bases and J 8 bases, leaving 14 bases between the germline ends. Germline assignment: CDR1 LNHDA and CDR2 SQIVND (reference sequence). This CDR3 reads CASSSRPADEQFF. CDR3 nucleotides: TGTGCCAGTAGCTCCAGACCCGCGGATGAGCAGTTCTTC. Full variable domain (remainder filled in from reference TRBV19 and TRBJ2-1): DGGITQSPKYLFRKEGQNVTLSCEQNLNHDAMYWYRQDPGQGLRLIYYSQIVNDFQKGDIAEGYSVSREKKESFPLTVTSAQKNPTAFYLCASSSRPADEQFFGPGTRLTVL.

This clone has just one count. The gene calls are TRBV7-8 and TRBJ2-7; D not resolved. CDR3 size: 15 residues. Germline CDR1 reads SGHVS; CDR2 reads FQNEAQ. V lost 1 base and J 9 bases, leaving 19 bases between the germline ends. CDR3 sequence reads: CASSLDAKSLVSQYF. The CDR3 coding sequence is TGTGCCAGCAGCTTAGACGCCAAATCTTTAGTGTCGCAGTACTTC. Drawing the rest from reference TRBV7-8 and TRBJ2-7, the complete variable domain is GAGVSQSPRYKVAKRGQDVALRCDPISGHVSLFWYQQALGQGPEFLTYFQNEAQLDKSGLPSDRFFAERPEGSVSTLKIQRTQQEDSAVYLCASSLDAKSLVSQYFGPGTRLTVT.

This clone has a handful of counts. The chain joins TRBV7-9 to TRBJ2-7; D gene uncertain. This CDR3 is built from 12 residues. Germline CDR1 and CDR2: SEHNR and FQNEAQ (reference sequence). V was trimmed by 2 bases and J by 1 base, leaving 3 bases between them. The CDR3 DNA reads TGTGCCAGCAGCTTAACATCCTACGAGCAGTACTTC. The encoded protein is CASSLTSYEQYF.